The next 3 T cell receptor beta chains were all read from a single sample in a study of blood T cell repertoires in COVID-19. The repertoire was sequenced with immunoSEQ multiplex PCR; TCRdb's copy has only in-frame clones and lacks some. Seen here are more than 25,000 clones, 89% observed once, and the top ten hold under 0.7%. Sequenced material: peripheral blood. These receptors were taken from a woman in her forties with active or convalescent COVID-19.

J is TRBJ1-5 and V is TRBV7-9, with D possibly being TRBD1 (6 bases). This CDR3 spans 12 amino acids. V lost 5 bases to trimming and J lost 7 bases, with 9 bases between them. Germline CDR1 reads SEHNR; CDR2 reads FQNEAQ (reference sequence). The CDR3 DNA reads as TGTGCCAGCAGCCATGACAGGCAGCCCCAGCATTTT. Its protein product is CASSHDRQPQHF.

The CDR3 protein is CAWNPMAGAPNTQYF. The CDR3 DNA is TGTGCCTGGAACCCGATGGCGGGGGCACCGAATACGCAGTATTTT. V gene TRBV30 combines with J gene TRBJ2-3; D may be TRBD2 (7 bases). The CDR3 contains 15 residues. The V gene's germline CDR1 is GTSNPN and CDR2 SVGIG (reference sequence). V lost 4 bases to trimming and J lost 7 bases, with 21 bases between them.

The chain couples TRBV6-5 to TRBJ2-7; D possibly corresponds to TRBD1 (5 bases). V dropped 4 bases and J dropped 2 bases, with 15 bases sitting between them. Germline CDR1 MNHEY, CDR2 SVGAGI. CDR3 size: 15 residues. The CDR3 sequence: CASSSQGGRTYEQYF. In DNA, the CDR3 is TGTGCCAGCAGTTCTCAGGGTGGAAGGACCTACGAGCAGTACTTC.